Reported below is one T cell receptor beta chain. Its antigen is not known. Method: immunoSEQ multiplex PCR; TCRdb's copy keeps in-frame clones and lacks some. The sample has tens of thousands of clones; 75% to 90% are singletons. This record belongs to a study of T cell responses to AZD1222 COVID-19 vaccine. As for the study in general: The analysis combined second doses at about 4 or about 12 weeks. Study outcomes and limitations: Repertoires in all cases were sampled only once the peak T cell response had passed.

Trimming stripped 4 bases from V and 5 bases from J, with 21 bases between. This CDR3 region has 16 residues. CDR1 and CDR2 (germline): SGDLS, YYNGEE. The source was peripheral blood, collected on day 0 of AZD1222 vaccination. The chain couples TRBV9 to TRBJ2-5; D unclear. This TCR was sampled from an adult in good health. CDR3 in amino acids: CASSPTGSPAGETQYF. In DNA, the CDR3 is TGTGCCAGCAGCCCGACGGGCAGTCCGGCCGGGGAGACCCAGTACTTC.